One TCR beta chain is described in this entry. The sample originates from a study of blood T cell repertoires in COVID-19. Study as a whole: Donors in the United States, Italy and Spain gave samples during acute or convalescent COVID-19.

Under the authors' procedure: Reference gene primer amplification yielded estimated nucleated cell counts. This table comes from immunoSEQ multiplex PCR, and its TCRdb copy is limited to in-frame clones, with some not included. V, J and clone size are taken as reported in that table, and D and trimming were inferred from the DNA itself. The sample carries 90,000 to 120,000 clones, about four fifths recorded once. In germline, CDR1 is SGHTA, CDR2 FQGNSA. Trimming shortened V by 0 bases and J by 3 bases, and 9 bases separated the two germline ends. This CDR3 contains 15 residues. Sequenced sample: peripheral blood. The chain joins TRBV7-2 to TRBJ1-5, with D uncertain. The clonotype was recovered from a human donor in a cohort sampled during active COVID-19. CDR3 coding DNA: TGTGCCAGCAGCTTAGCGTTTGACACCAATCAGCCCCAGCATTTT. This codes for CASSLAFDTNQPQHF.